This T cell receptor beta chain was recorded in a study of shared clonotypes between healthy human individuals. Remarks on this clone: Other DNA sequences of this sample code for an identical CDR3.

Some clones are missing from TCRdb's copy, which holds only in-frame ones; the method was immunoSEQ multiplex PCR. The sample records around 600,000 clones, about 95% being singletons. CD8 cells regarded as naive lacked CD45RO, were positively chosen for CCR7, and omitted terminally differentiated effector memory CD45RA+ cells. The CDR3 is made up of 13 amino acids. V lost 5 bases, J lost 1 base, and 9 bases lay in between. Germline lookup yields CDR1 MNHEY and CDR2 SMNVEV (reference sequence). The sequenced sample was naive CD8+ T cells sorted from blood. The sequence was obtained from a young woman in good health. This chain joins TRBV27 and TRBJ2-7, with D hard to call. The CDR3 reads CASSPASSYEQYF. CDR3 nucleotides: TGTGCCAGCAGTCCCGCCTCATCCTACGAGCAGTACTTC.